The subject of this entry is one T cell receptor (beta chain). Its specificity is unknown. MiXCR was used by TCRdb to re-call the PCR reads. The table includes roughly 20,000 clones, about 25% detected once. There were no patients who had received any treatment before thyroid surgery. This entry belongs to a study of metastatic and nonmetastatic thyroid tumors. Background on the study: Malignant and benign thyroid patients had repertoires compared in peripheral blood and tumor or nodule tissue.

The J segment lost 3 bases and the V segment lost 5 bases, leaving 8 bases of the junction unmatched. Germline-derived CDR1 and CDR2 are GTSNPN and SVGIG (reference sequence). The CDR3 is made up of 14 amino acids. Study conclusions and caveats: Malignant tumors reportedly showed significantly higher TCR beta diversity than benign nodules in both blood and tumor.

J is TRBJ2-3 and V is TRBV30; 7 bases line up with TRBD1. Sequenced material: blood. The TCR was taken from a female donor with papillary thyroid cancer or a benign thyroid nodule (not recorded which). Some clones in this sample may be carry-over from other donors' samples. This CDR3 reads CAWLTGVGTDTQYF. CDR3 nucleotides: TGTGCCTGGCTAACAGGGGTAGGGACAGATACGCAGTATTTT. The full variable domain, completed using reference TRBV30 and TRBJ2-3, is SQTIHQWPATLVQPVGSPLSLECTVEGTSNPNLYWYRQAAGRGLQLLFYSVGIGQISSEVPQNLSASRPQDRQFILSSKKLLLSDSGFYLCAWLTGVGTDTQYFGPGTRLTVL.